These T cell receptor beta chains were read from a single sample in a study of OX40 agonist ivuxolimab in advanced cancers. TCRdb keeps only in-frame clones here, not all; method: immunoSEQ multiplex PCR. The sample comprises under 85,000 clones, 80% to 90% of which are singletons, and 3.5% to 5% rests with the top ten. Sample: CD4+ or CD8+ T cells sorted from blood, taken in a trial of the OX40 agonist ivuxolimab. These receptors were collected from an adult with an advanced solid tumor such as melanoma, head and neck, liver or kidney cancer. Each CDR3 is given with its conserved first and last residue. D genes are given only for firm matches. Some rows have no size entry. The others give once, few or many, or a class for an expanded clone.

>TRBD2|TRBV9|NA|TRBJ2-5
TGTGCCAGCAGCGAGGCTGCAGCGGGAGGGGGTGAGACCCAGTACTTC
CASSEAAAGGGETQYF
>TRBD1|TRBV5-1|once|TRBJ1-2
TGCGCCAGCAGCTTGGCGGGGGGACAGGCCAACTATGGCTACACCTTC
CASSLAGGQANYGYTF
>NA|TRBV18|NA|TRBJ2-3
TGTGCCAGCTCACAGCGTGAGGTGACAGATACGCAGTATTTT
CASSQREVTDTQYF
>TRBD1|TRBV11-3|NA|TRBJ1-3
TGTGCCAGCAGACAGGGGGGCTACGGAAACACCATATATTTT
CASRQGGYGNTIYF
>TRBD1|TRBV6-6|NA|TRBJ1-2
TGTGCCAGCAGTTATCGGAGACAGGGGGCGGGTTATGGCTACACCTTC
CASSYRRQGAGYGYTF
>NA|TRBV11-3|NA|TRBJ2-3
TGTGCCAGCAGCTTAGTTGTAGGGCTGAGCACAGATACGCAGTATTTT
CASSLVVGLSTDTQYF
>NA|TRBV5-1|NA|TRBJ2-5
TGCGCCAGCAGCTTCTTTGGTGCCCAAGAGACCCAGTACTTC
CASSFFGAQETQYF
>NA|TRBV2|few|TRBJ2-5
TGTGCCAGCGGAGGGCAGGGAGAGACCCAGTACTTC
CASGGQGETQYF
>TRBD1|TRBV30|NA|TRBJ2-7
TGTGCCTGGAGTGCCGGGACAGGGGTTGAGGGCGAGCAGTACTTC
CAWSAGTGVEGEQYF
>NA|TRBV27|many|TRBJ1-1
TGTGCCAGCAGTTTATGGGGAGGAGGGAACACTGAAGCTTTCTTT
CASSLWGGGNTEAFF
>TRBD1|TRBV28|NA|TRBJ2-7
TGTGCCAGCAGTCTCCCGGGACAGGGGGCCTACGAGCAGTACTTC
CASSLPGQGAYEQYF
>TRBD1|TRBV6-1|NA|TRBJ1-1
TGTGCCAGCAGTTCGGACAGGGGGACCACTGAAGCTTTCTTT
CASSSDRGTTEAFF
>NA|TRBV15|NA|TRBJ2-2
TGTGCCACCAGTAAACCATTCACCGGGGAGCTGTTTTTT
CATSKPFTGELFF
>NA|TRBV30|NA|TRBJ2-5
TGTGCCTGGAGTCGAGGGGACTTATTTCAAGAGACCCAGTACTTC
CAWSRGDLFQETQYF
>NA|TRBV7-2|NA|TRBJ1-4
TGTGCCAGCAGGCGTCCCGGGACAATGAATGAAAAACTGTTTTTT
CASRRPGTMNEKLFF
>NA|TRBV7-9|few|TRBJ2-1
TGTGCCAGCAGCTTTCCCACCAATGGGCTCAATGAGCAGTTCTTC
CASSFPTNGLNEQFF
>NA|TRBV18|NA|TRBJ2-5
TGTGCCAGCTCATCGGGGGAACAAGAGACCCAGTACTTC
CASSSGEQETQYF